Shown below are 19 T cell receptor beta chains from a single sample sequenced in a study of HIV-infected patients and healthy controls. All unsorted peripheral T cells were captured because whole blood was used without fractionation. cDNA was made from 400 to 500 ng RNA using alpha and beta constant primers. Separate chain-specific third strand synthesis with multiplexing indices produced the alpha and beta libraries. MiXCR was run by TCRdb on the 5' RACE reads, yielding one entry per CDR3 protein. The sample consists of some 13,000 distinct CDR3 sequences, 7.5% to 10% of them appearing once. The specimen was blood. The receptors shown here come from an adult in good health.

This clonotype was observed many times. The chain couples TRBV12-3 or TRBV12-4 to TRBJ2-5, with 7 bases aligning to TRBD2. The V gene end was trimmed by 6 bases and the J gene end by 8 bases; junction bases not matched to a gene: 9. The CDR3 totals 13 residues. CDR3: CASSSVGTITQYF. The CDR3 DNA follows: TGTGCCAGCAGCTCGGTCGGGACTATCACCCAGTACTTC.

This clonotype is labeled medium-sized (0.01 to 0.1%). This chain joins TRBV6-2 or TRBV6-3 and TRBJ2-1; either TRBD1 or TRBD2 may fit D (5 bases each). The length of the CDR3 is 14 residues. CDR1 and CDR2 from the germline V gene are MNHEY and SVGEGT. V was trimmed by 4 bases and J by 5 bases, leaving 12 bases between them. The CDR3 is CASSSGTEHNEQFF. The DNA of the CDR3 is TGTGCCAGCAGTTCGGGGACGGAGCACAATGAGCAGTTCTTC.

The J gene is TRBJ1-2, the V gene TRBV28, with TRBD1 matching over 7 bases. Per the germline V gene, CDR1 is MDHEN and CDR2 is SYDVKM. The V and J ends lost 6 bases and 4 bases, in that order; junction bases with no gene match: 11. The CDR3 totals 15 residues. This CDR3 reads CASRYTRGTAYGYTF. CDR3 coding DNA: TGTGCCAGCAGATATACCCGAGGGACAGCCTATGGCTACACCTTC.

The chain is built from TRBV28 and TRBJ2-1; D uncertain. Per germline, CDR1 MDHEN and CDR2 SYDVKM. This CDR3 has 13 residues. V was cut by 5 bases and J by 4 bases, with 9 bases left in between. CDR3 amino acids: CASSADPYNEQFF. The CDR3 DNA follows: TGTGCCAGCAGTGCCGACCCGTACAATGAGCAGTTCTTC.

This clonotype is labeled as medium-sized. The chain joins TRBV12-5 to TRBJ2-1, with D tentatively TRBD2 (6 bases). The CDR3 is 15 amino acids. V was shortened by 7 bases and J by 5 bases, with 18 bases between the two germline ends. CDR1 and CDR2 from the germline V gene are LGHNT and FRNRAP. CDR3 protein: CASAVPLAENNEQFF. In DNA, the CDR3 is TGTGCTAGTGCGGTCCCTTTAGCGGAAAACAATGAGCAGTTCTTC.

Ten or more counts support this clonotype. DNA for the CDR3: TGCGCCAGCAGCAGCGACAGAGTTCCCTACAATGAGCAGTTCTTC. This gives the protein CASSSDRVPYNEQFF. The chain carries TRBV5-1 and TRBJ2-1, with TRBD1 as a possible D gene (5 bases). From germline, CDR1 is SGHRS and CDR2 YFSETQ. V was trimmed by 4 bases and J by 2 bases, leaving 13 bases between them. This CDR3 spans 15 amino acids.

The sample holds many counts of this clonotype. The V and J genes are TRBV12-2 and TRBJ2-1; the table names TRBD2, a call not compared with the DNA. TRBV12-2 is a recognized pseudogene. CDR3 length: 20 residues. DNA of the CDR3: TGTGCAAGTCGCTTAGCCCGCCAAGGGGGGCTAGCGGGGTTCTACAATGAGCAGTTCTTC. This gives the protein CASRLARQGGLAGFYNEQFF.

This clonotype was counted many times. One junction end does not reproduce the germline sequence, and a read error may be involved. The rearrangement links TRBV12-3 or TRBV12-4 to TRBJ1-1; D is perhaps TRBD1 (6 bases). CDR3 length: 12 residues. CDR3 sequence reads: CASSFPTGWFYF. The CDR3 DNA sequence: TGTGCCAGCAGTTTCCCTACAGGGTGGTTTTACTTT.

This clonotype is deemed medium-sized. The chain recombines TRBV29-1 with TRBJ1-1; D gene unclear. Germline V lookup: CDR1 SQVTM, CDR2 ANQGSEA. Trimming pared 7 bases from V and 1 base from J, leaving 7 bases between. This CDR3 region has 11 residues. The CDR3: CSAGANTEAFF. CDR3 bases: TGCAGCGCCGGAGCGAACACTGAAGCTTTCTTT.

The V gene is TRBV7-9, the J gene TRBJ1-1; 9 nucleotides agree with TRBD1. The length of the CDR3 is 14 residues. The V gene's germline CDR1 is SEHNR and CDR2 FQNEAQ (reference sequence). V lost 2 bases to trimming and J lost 4 bases; unmatched junction nucleotides: 2. CDR3 amino acids: CASSLMTGGTEAFF. Here the CDR3 DNA reads TGTGCCAGCAGCTTAATGACAGGGGGCACTGAAGCTTTCTTT.

At least ten counts were recorded for this clonotype. The chain joins TRBV24-1 to TRBJ2-1, with TRBD1 identical over 7 bases. The CDR3 loop spans 15 amino acids. Trimming removed 0 bases from V and 4 bases from J; junction bases left unmatched: 2. The V gene's germline CDR1 is KGHDR and CDR2 SFDVKD. The CDR3 loop is CATSDLVQGYNEQFF. Here the CDR3 DNA reads TGTGCCACCAGTGATTTGGTACAGGGGTACAATGAGCAGTTCTTC.

Many counts were recorded for this clonotype. The chain recombines TRBV6-2 or TRBV6-3 with TRBJ1-6; 10 bases fit TRBD1. Germline loops: CDR1 MNHEY, CDR2 SVGEGT. Trimming at V came to 6 bases and at J to 9 bases, leaving 14 bases not matched to a gene. There are 17 residues in the CDR3. CDR3 bases: TGTGCCAGCAGCCGCTCCGGGACAGGGGTGCGAGGTTCACCCCTCCACTTT. Translation: CASSRSGTGVRGSPLHF.

Ten or more counts support this clonotype. The V and J genes are TRBV24-1 and TRBJ2-7; D is ambiguous. The V end was cut by 5 bases, the J end by 3 bases, with 10 bases between. Germline V gene data show CDR1 as KGHDR and CDR2 as SFDVKD. The CDR3 contains 13 residues. The CDR3 DNA follows: TGTGCCACCAGTGCGTCCAGTAACTACGAGCAGTACTTC. Encoded protein: CATSASSNYEQYF.

Regarding this clonotype: A much larger clone is a single base away; this may be a read error. The chain is built from TRBV6-1 and TRBJ2-1; no clear D. The end of the DNA fits TRBJ2-7 better, so the J call may be wrong. CDR3 length: 14 residues. CDR1 is MNHNS, CDR2 SASEGT, per germline. DNA of the CDR3: TGTGCCAGCAGTGAACCCGAGAGAGCAGATGAGCAGTACTTC. Protein: CASSEPERADEQYF.

In its sample, this clonotype was seen many times. CDR3 region: CAIRPNVLRDTEAFF. CDR3 nucleotide sequence: TGTGCCATCAGGCCGAATGTGTTGAGGGACACTGAAGCTTTCTTT. This chain links TRBV10-3 with TRBJ1-1; D not resolved. This CDR3 comprises 15 residues. CDR1 and CDR2 (germline): ENHRY, SYGVKD. V shed 6 bases and J shed 3 bases, with 17 bases lying between them.

This clonotype was seen ten or more times. V usage is TRBV5-6 and J usage is TRBJ2-5; a possible D gene is TRBD2 (5 bases). CDR3 length: 15 residues. V was shortened by 2 bases and J by 1 base, with 12 bases between the two germline ends. Germline assignment: CDR1 SGHDT and CDR2 YYEEEE. The CDR3 loop reads CASSLGLTSQETQYF. CDR3 DNA: TGTGCCAGCAGCTTAGGACTTACTTCCCAAGAGACCCAGTACTTC.

This clonotype is deemed medium-sized. The rearrangement uses TRBV20-1 and TRBJ2-1, with TRBD2 identical over 10 bases. The trim removed 0 bases at V and 0 bases at J, leaving 11 bases unmatched. Germline values: CDR1 DFQATT, CDR2 SNEGSKA (reference sequence). The CDR3 covers 19 residues. The CDR3 nucleotides read TGCAGTGCTAGAGATTATGAGCGGGAGGGCTTTAGCTCCTACAATGAGCAGTTCTTC. It translates to CSARDYEREGFSSYNEQFF.

The J gene is TRBJ2-3, the V gene TRBV10-3; the D is unclear. Germline CDR1 is ENHRY and CDR2 is SYGVKD. This CDR3 has 13 amino acids. The V end lost 3 bases, the J end lost 6 bases, and 10 bases lay between the germline ends. CDR3 DNA: TGTGCCATCAGTGACAGCTGGGGTGATACGCAGTATTTT. Translated, it gives CAISDSWGDTQYF.

This clonotype was counted ten times or more. This chain joins TRBV6-2 or TRBV6-3 and TRBJ1-5; D unresolved. Trimming removed 7 bases at V and 3 bases at J, with 13 bases between. Germline V lookup: CDR1 MNHEY, CDR2 SVGEGT. The CDR3 runs to 14 residues. DNA of the CDR3: TGTGCCAGCACCAATCCACGGATCAATCAGCCCCAGCATTTT. It is translated as CASTNPRINQPQHF.